This T cell receptor (beta chain) was captured in a study of CD8+ T cells in alopecia areata. The study's findings and limits: The study found TCR sharing across patients less clear than in mice, possibly for HLA reasons. Numerous expanded lesional clones remained in scalp and blood during tofacitinib.

Germline V gene data show CDR1 as SGDLS and CDR2 as YYNGEE. The germline V and J ends were trimmed by 4 bases and 7 bases, with 18 bases remaining between them. The CDR3 has 14 residues. A word on this clone: Its antigen is still unknown.

As for treatment: oral pan-JAK inhibitor, 5-10 mg twice daily. Cell sorting was applied to PBMCs, and CD4+ and CD8+ T cells were collected. Extraction and reverse transcription of RNA yielded cDNA as the sequencing template. Generated by immunoSEQ multiplex PCR, the TCRdb table keeps only in-frame clones and is missing some. The sample consists of some 190,000 clones, 50% to 70% of them appearing once. This sequence joins TRBV9 and TRBJ2-7; tentative D call: TRBD1 (6 bases). The TCR sequence derives from a human donor with alopecia areata. This specimen consisted of CD4+ T cells sorted from blood, obtained between weeks 47 and 50, from a patient treated with tofacitinib. This chain's CDR3 is CASSFSGQSGEQYF. The CDR3 DNA reads TGTGCCAGCAGCTTCTCCGGACAGTCTGGGGAGCAGTACTTC.